The entry that follows covers one T cell receptor (beta chain) sequence. The table lists this clonotype with a few counts. Its antigen is not yet known. Per-base qualities were not stored, and no clone one base away is much larger. Bulk unsorted tissue served as the source for RNA extraction, and RNA quality was assessed using a NanoDrop ND-1000 and an Agilent 2100. The donors were newly diagnosed lung cancer patients admitted for thoracic surgery in China from August to November 2014 who had not received prior chemotherapy. The study excluded patients who had received radiotherapy or chemotherapy before or who had another cancer at the same time. Pieces of surgical tissue measuring roughly 1-2.2 cm3 were kept in RNAlater solution and held at -80 degrees C until needed. The library was produced with multiplex PCR. Sequencing instrument: Illumina HiSeq 2500. TCRbeta libraries were constructed through three rounds of nested PCR with primers (Table S4) according to protocols modified from ARM-PCR. Before sequencing, PCR products of 200-500 bp were cut from the gel and purified using the QIAquick gel extraction kit. On the study's bioinformatics: Reads were cleaned with Trimmomatic, merged with FLASH into complete CDR3 sequences, and assigned to V(D)J germline segments with MiTCR. VDJtools was used to compute clonal diversity as the inverse Simpson's index. Productive reads were defined as in-frame sequences without a premature stop codon. TCRdb passed the public sequencing reads through fastp at Q25 and MiXCR, retaining productive beta sequences. Rows matching on CDR3 protein sequence are summarized as one entry with the most common DNA and genes. The V and J calls and clone size are TCRdb's, not the authors'. Recorded for this sample are 120,000 to 150,000 distinct CDR3 sequences; around 65% of them occurred a single time. The ten most abundant clones make up around a sixth of the sample.

This record comes from a study of tumor and adjacent non-tumor tissue in lung cancer (dated by TCRdb to the late 2010s). Regarding the complete study: By cancer type, the cohort comprised under 15 adenocarcinoma patients, 2 squamous cell carcinoma patients and 1 small cell lung cancer patient. TCRbeta CDR3 sequencing was performed on roughly 27 paired specimens, with one tumor sample and one normal lung sample collected per patient. In total, sequencing yielded 125,075,908 productive TCRbeta reads, which works out to an average of approximately 4.1 million reads per sample. Ages among the roughly 15 patients ranged from about 30 to 85 years, there were roughly ten men and 5 women, and disease was at TNM stage I to III. The study compared bulk TCRbeta repertoires from lung tumor tissue and matched distant non-tumor lung tissue of roughly 15 lung cancer patients.

The CDR3, cysteine through phenylalanine, is 14 amino acids long. The CDR3 DNA has 42 bases and is translated from base 1. According to the germline V gene, CDR1 reads SGHRS and CDR2 reads YFSETQ. V is clipped by 3 bases and J by 0 bases, and the sequence between their germline boundaries is 7 bases long. Beyond this particular receptor, the publication reports: Significantly higher TCR diversity was found in younger patients, and higher tumor TCR diversity was associated with shorter overall and disease-free survival. In normal lung, the top 100 clones accounted for a significantly larger cumulative share of the repertoire than in tumor tissue. Significantly higher TCR diversity (inverse Simpson) was observed in tumor tissue than in normal lung tissue (roughly 470 vs 170, P = 0.0075, Mann-Whitney U test). Because peripheral blood was not sequenced, the blood TCRbeta repertoires of the lung cancer patients in the study went unexamined. The methods do not name the sequencing platform or mention unique molecular identifiers. The cohort had only approximately 15 patients, and the authors noted that larger samples and more detailed clinical data are needed.

Sequenced input: lung tumor tissue. The chain was built from TRBV5-1 and TRBJ2-4, with TRBD1 tentatively as D gene (5 bases match). This receptor was obtained from a man aged 55 to 70 with small cell lung cancer. CDR3 sequence: CASSSQGAKNIQYF. In nucleotide form, the sequence is TGCGCCAGCAGCTCCCAGGGAGCCAAAAACATTCAGTACTTC.